A single sample is the source of the 12 T cell receptor beta chains below, sequenced in a study of early T cells in non-severe SARS-CoV-2 infection. TCRdb used MiXCR to reprocess the 5' RACE reads, holding one entry per CDR3 protein. The data show about 53,000 distinct CDR3 sequences, about 12% seen once. Sequenced material: whole blood, taken at baseline. The origin of the receptors is an adult who was a healthcare worker with PCR-confirmed SARS-CoV-2 infection or an uninfected control (not recorded which).

This clonotype was counted at least ten times. The J gene is TRBJ1-3, the V gene TRBV20-1, with D hard to call. Trimming removed 0 bases from V and 4 bases from J, with 4 bases in between. The CDR3 is made up of 12 amino acids. From germline, CDR1 is DFQATT and CDR2 SNEGSKA (reference sequence). The CDR3 spells CSAREAGNTIYF. In DNA form, the CDR3 reads TGCAGTGCTAGAGAAGCGGGAAACACCATATATTTT.

This clonotype was counted a few times. V and J are TRBV5-1 and TRBJ1-4, with D unresolved. In germline, CDR1 is SGHRS, CDR2 YFSETQ. V gave up 5 bases and J gave up 7 bases, with 15 bases separating them. The CDR3 covers 14 residues. CDR3: CASSPGLSGEKLFF. CDR3 DNA: TGCGCCAGCAGTCCCGGACTGTCCGGTGAAAAACTGTTTTTT.

The V gene is TRBV28, the J gene TRBJ2-5; D could derive from TRBD1 or TRBD2 (6 bases each). V was cut by 6 bases and J by 2 bases, with 31 bases left in between. This CDR3 region has 20 residues. Per germline, CDR1 MDHEN and CDR2 SYDVKM. The CDR3 nucleotides are TGTGCCAGCAGCGGCAGGCTATTAGGGGGGCCCGGACGTAGACAAGAGACCCAGTACTTC. Translated, it gives CASSGRLLGGPGRRQETQYF.

This clonotype turned up a few times. The V and J genes are TRBV5-1 and TRBJ1-2; D is perhaps TRBD1 (5 bases). CDR3 length: 14 residues. Germline CDR1 SGHRS, CDR2 YFSETQ. V was trimmed by 0 bases and J by 2 bases, leaving 8 bases between them. The CDR3 DNA reads TGCGCCAGCAGCTTGGGGGGCCCCAACTATGGCTACACCTTC. This encodes CASSLGGPNYGYTF.

The gene calls are TRBV6-1 and TRBJ2-5, with TRBD1 identical over 7 bases. Germline assignment: CDR1 MNHNS and CDR2 SASEGT. Trimming removed 7 bases from V and 4 bases from J; junction bases left unmatched: 6. This CDR3 comprises 13 residues. CDR3 amino acids: CASKTGNTETQYF. The CDR3 nucleotides are TGTGCCAGCAAGACAGGGAATACAGAGACCCAGTACTTC.

This clonotype was found a few times. This chain links TRBV11-1 with TRBJ2-1; the D is unclear. Germline V lookup: CDR1 SGHAT, CDR2 FQDESV (reference sequence). Trimming removed 4 bases from V and 9 bases from J, with 10 bases in between. The CDR3 has 12 amino acids. The CDR3, as DNA: TGTGCCAGCAGCTCTGGAACGCCTGAGCAGTTCTTC. Translated: CASSSGTPEQFF.

The V and J genes are TRBV10-3 and TRBJ2-7; D uncertain. The CDR3 runs 11 residues. In germline, CDR1 is ENHRY, CDR2 SYGVKD. V lost 3 bases, J lost 4 bases, and 4 bases lay in between. The CDR3 DNA is TGTGCCATCAGTGACGGGTACGAGCAGTACTTC. This sequence encodes CAISDGYEQYF.

The V and J genes are TRBV29-1 and TRBJ1-1; D may be TRBD1 (5 bases). Per the germline V gene, CDR1 is SQVTM and CDR2 is ANQGSEA. This CDR3 is built from 14 residues. Trimming removed 5 bases from V and 4 bases from J, with 17 bases in between. The CDR3 protein is CSVPKAGLGTEAFF. The CDR3, as DNA: TGCAGCGTTCCTAAGGCAGGGTTAGGCACTGAAGCTTTCTTT.

This clonotype appeared many times. The rearrangement links TRBV6-6 to TRBJ2-7; possible D gene TRBD2, 6 bases. V shed 5 bases and J shed 4 bases, with 24 bases lying between them. The CDR3 runs 17 residues. Looked up from germline, CDR1 is MNHNY and CDR2 is SVGAGI (reference sequence). CDR3 protein: CASSRSGAGSLMYEQYF. The CDR3 DNA reads TGTGCCAGCAGTCGAAGTGGGGCGGGGTCTTTGATGTACGAGCAGTACTTC.

In its sample, this clonotype was seen a few times. The chain links TRBV12-3 or TRBV12-4 to TRBJ2-7, with D possibly matching TRBD2 (5 bases). This CDR3 is built from 15 residues. The V end lost 2 bases, the J end lost 1 base, and 12 bases lay between the germline ends. Here the CDR3 reads CASSLRRVLSYEQYF. Written as DNA, the CDR3 is TGTGCCAGCAGTTTAAGGCGGGTACTATCCTACGAGCAGTACTTC.

The chain combines TRBV7-2 with TRBJ2-5; 11 bases match TRBD1. The CDR3 consists of 16 residues. Trimming removed 5 bases from V and 0 bases from J; junction bases left unmatched: 5. Germline loops: CDR1 SGHTA, CDR2 FQGNSA. CDR3 DNA sequence: TGTGCCAGCAGCCAGGACAGGGGGCGGTACCAAGAGACCCAGTACTTC. It encodes CASSQDRGRYQETQYF. Full variable domain (remainder filled in from reference TRBV7-2 and TRBJ2-5): GAGVSQSPSNKVTEKGKDVELRCDPISGHTALYWYRQSLGQGLEFLIYFQGNSAPDKSGLPSDRFSAERTGGSVSTLTIQRTQQEDSAVYLCASSQDRGRYQETQYFGPGTRLLVL.

The table lists this clonotype with many counts. The rearrangement links TRBV10-3 to TRBJ2-3, with 9 bases that match TRBD1. The trim removed 3 bases at V and 4 bases at J, leaving 5 bases unmatched. CDR1 and CDR2 (germline): ENHRY, SYGVKD. The CDR3 is 15 residues long. CDR3 amino acids: CAISELGTGPDTQYF. As DNA, the CDR3 is TGTGCCATCAGTGAACTCGGGACAGGGCCAGATACGCAGTATTTT.